This TCR beta chain was recovered during a study of identical twins. Study results and limitations: Because invariant MAIT and iNKT cells could be present, zero-insertion analyses could be partly confounded. The more abundant beta clonotypes in cord blood had fewer insertions, and memory repertoires did not show this. The models gave estimates that fell short of the out-of-frame TCR alpha sharing seen in monozygotic twins.

Carrying unique molecular identifiers, the cDNA also gained a universal primer site through template switching. A single record per CDR3 protein comes from TCRdb applying MiXCR to the 5' RACE reads. The sample lists roughly 350,000 distinct CDR3 sequences, around 9% seen once, with roughly 8.7% in the top ten. This CDR3 is built from 15 residues. Looked up from germline, CDR1 is SNHLY and CDR2 is FYNNEI. Between the trimmed V and J ends, which lost 2 bases and 4 bases, there was a span of 11 bases. A few counts support this clonotype. Its target is unknown. The receptor comes from a woman aged 45-65 years in good health. V usage is TRBV2 and J usage is TRBJ1-4; D perhaps matches TRBD1 (6 bases). Source material: naive T cells sorted from blood. CDR3 residues: CASSERRTVNEKLFF. Here the CDR3 DNA reads TGTGCCAGCAGTGAAAGGCGGACAGTTAATGAAAAACTGTTTTTT.